A single sample is the source of the 24 T cell receptor beta chains below, sequenced in a study of blood T cells in healthy people across ages. Sample-barcoded 5' priming and a J-beta primer mix drove a second PCR of about 6 to 11 cycles. TCRdb independently ran MiXCR on the 5' RACE reads; one entry per CDR3 protein. Of about 1.8 million distinct CDR3 sequences listed, approximately 50% are singletons. Sequencing input: blood. These TCRs come from a middle-aged woman in good health.

The chain has TRBV7-2 and TRBJ2-5; 8 positions match TRBD2. CDR3 length: 16 amino acids. The trim removed 5 bases at V and 2 bases at J, leaving 10 bases unmatched. Germline V gives CDR1 SGHTA, CDR2 FQGNSA. CDR3 coding DNA: TGTGCCAGCAGCCCATCGCGACTAGCGAGACAAGAGACCCAGTACTTC. Translated: CASSPSRLARQETQYF. Full variable domain (rest looked up from reference TRBV7-2 and TRBJ2-5): GAGVSQSPSNKVTEKGKDVELRCDPISGHTALYWYRQSLGQGLEFLIYFQGNSAPDKSGLPSDRFSAERTGGSVSTLTIQRTQQEDSAVYLCASSPSRLARQETQYFGPGTRLLVL.

The V call is TRBV4-2, the J call TRBJ2-3, with D tentatively TRBD2 (6 bases). Trimming took 4 bases from V and 1 from J, leaving 9 bases between them. The CDR3 loop spans 14 amino acids. The germline V gene has CDR1 LGHNA and CDR2 YNFKEQ. The CDR3 here is CASSRERGTDTQYF. The CDR3 region has the DNA TGTGCCAGCAGCCGTGAGCGGGGCACAGATACGCAGTATTTT.

The table lists this clonotype with a few counts. V and J are TRBV29-1 and TRBJ2-3; a possible D gene is TRBD2 (7 bases). The V end was cut by 7 bases, the J end by 6 bases, with 17 bases between. CDR1 and CDR2 from the germline V gene are SQVTM and ANQGSEA. The CDR3 totals 13 residues. Written as DNA, the CDR3 is TGCAGCGGAGGGGGGGGGTTAGGGGATACGCAGTATTTT. It is translated as CSGGGGLGDTQYF.

This rearrangement joins TRBV7-2 to TRBJ2-2; 11 bases fit TRBD2. This CDR3 is 17 amino acids long. V gave up 6 bases and J gave up 7 bases; unmatched junction bases: 13. The germline V gene has CDR1 SGHTA and CDR2 FQGNSA. In DNA, the CDR3 is TGTGCCAGCAGAAAAGATGGGCTAGCGGGGGGCCACGGGGAGCTGTTTTTT. Protein: CASRKDGLAGGHGELFF.

Concerning this clonotype itself: The junction departs from the called germline gene at one end, perhaps through a read error. V and J are TRBV24-1 and TRBJ2-3, with 12 nucleotides matching TRBD1. Germline V gives CDR1 KGHDR, CDR2 SFDVKD. The CDR3 has 19 residues. The CDR3 bases are TGTGCCACCAGTGTTTTGCCGGGACAGGGGGCGATCGGCGCAGATACGCAGTATTTT. The encoded protein is CATSVLPGQGAIGADTQYF.

This chain connects TRBV7-2 to TRBJ2-1, with TRBD2 as a possible D gene (7 bases). The J call is in doubt because the DNA end fits TRBJ2-7 better. CDR1 and CDR2 from the germline V gene are SGHTA and FQGNSA. This CDR3 region has 16 residues. This CDR3 is CASTKGGTRSYNEQYF. The CDR3, as DNA: TGTGCCAGCACAAAGGGGGGGACAAGGAGCTACAATGAGCAGTACTTC.

About this clonotype: A much larger clone is a single base away; this may be a read error. The chain combines TRBV4-2 with TRBJ2-5, with TRBD2 matching over 7 bases. There are 17 residues in the CDR3. The germline gives CDR1 LGHNA, CDR2 YNFKEQ. Losses at the gene ends were 0 bases for V and 11 bases for J; bases not matched to a gene: 18. This chain's CDR3 is CASSQDLWGEGPDEQYF. The CDR3 DNA reads TGTGCCAGCAGCCAAGACTTGTGGGGGGAGGGCCCCGATGAGCAGTACTTC.

The chain joins TRBV6-5 to TRBJ1-6; D not resolved. This CDR3 is built from 14 residues. Trimming removed 8 bases from V and 6 bases from J, with 14 bases in between. Germline values: CDR1 MNHEY, CDR2 SVGAGI. The CDR3 here is CASGGSSGNSPLHF. CDR3 DNA sequence: TGTGCCAGCGGAGGGTCATCCGGTAATTCACCCCTCCACTTT.

The sample holds a few counts of this clonotype. The rearrangement links TRBV5-1 to TRBJ2-3, with D tentatively TRBD1 or TRBD2 (5 bases each). The germline CDR1 and CDR2 sequences are SGHRS and YFSETQ. The CDR3 loop spans 15 amino acids. Between the trimmed V and J ends, which lost 1 base and 5 bases, there was a span of 14 bases. The chain's CDR3 is CASSLHRGVQDTQYF. The CDR3 DNA reads TGCGCCAGCAGCTTGCATAGAGGGGTCCAAGATACGCAGTATTTT.

This chain uses TRBV6-2 or TRBV6-3 with TRBJ2-3; unclear D gene. Trimming left V 7 bases short and J 4 bases short, with 9 bases between. Germline V gene lookup returns CDR1 MNHEY and CDR2 SVGEGT. This CDR3 spans 12 amino acids. Here the CDR3 DNA reads TGTGCCAGCACTGCTCTGCCAGATACGCAGTATTTT. This sequence encodes CASTALPDTQYF.

The CDR3 reads CASSLGTAGEAYF. In nucleotides, the CDR3 is TGTGCCAGCAGCTTGGGGACGGCAGGGGAGGCGTACTTC. This chain joins TRBV5-6 and TRBJ2-5; TRBD1 or TRBD2 may be the D gene (6 bases each). Per germline, CDR1 SGHDT and CDR2 YYEEEE. With 0 bases removed from V and 13 bases from J, the gap between germline ends came to 16 bases. The CDR3 loop spans 13 amino acids.

The chain is built from TRBV27 and TRBJ2-4, with 11 bases that match TRBD1. Trimming cost V 8 bases and J 6 bases; bases outside gene matches: 15. This CDR3 contains 17 residues. CDR1 is MNHEY and CDR2 is SMNVEV in the germline V gene (reference sequence). The CDR3 DNA reads TGTGCCAGCGGAAGATTCCCGGACAGGGGGCGATTAAACATTCAGTACTTC. Its protein is CASGRFPDRGRLNIQYF.

CDR3 coding DNA: TGCAGTGCTCACCAATCCCCCGTCGGGGCTGGTGGGGTGAAGCAGTACTTC. Protein product: CSAHQSPVGAGGVKQYF. The V call is TRBV20-1, the J call TRBJ2-5; possibly TRBD1 or TRBD2 for D (5 bases each). Trimming left V 5 bases short and J 11 bases short, with 33 bases between. The CDR3 sequence is 17 residues long. From germline, CDR1 is DFQATT and CDR2 SNEGSKA (reference sequence).

Here the CDR3 DNA reads TGTGCCAGCAACCTCGGGACAGGGGGTTCACCCCTCCACTTT. Protein sequence: CASNLGTGGSPLHF. V is TRBV9 and J is TRBJ1-6, with TRBD1 identical over 11 bases. The germline V gene has CDR1 SGDLS and CDR2 YYNGEE. There are 14 residues in the CDR3. Trimming at V came to 6 bases and at J to 9 bases, leaving 5 bases not matched to a gene.

The rearrangement joins TRBV15 to TRBJ1-2; possibly TRBD1 for D (5 bases). The CDR3 consists of 18 residues. The germline gives CDR1 LNHNV, CDR2 YYDKDF (reference sequence). Trimming cost V 3 bases and J 1 base, with 21 bases left between them. CDR3 sequence reads: CATSSTDGGDPFNYGYTF. The CDR3 DNA reads TGTGCCACCAGCAGTACCGACGGGGGGGACCCGTTTAACTATGGCTACACCTTC.

The chain carries TRBV9 and TRBJ2-4; 9 nucleotides match TRBD1. This CDR3 is 16 amino acids long. Trimming removed 3 bases from V and 1 base from J; junction bases left unmatched: 5. CDR1 SGDLS and CDR2 YYNGEE come from the germline V gene. The CDR3 is CASSAGQGIAKNIQYF. Written as DNA, the CDR3 is TGTGCCAGCAGCGCCGGACAGGGGATCGCCAAAAACATTCAGTACTTC.

This sequence joins TRBV29-1 and TRBJ2-3; D is uncertain. V shed 4 bases and J shed 0 bases, with 8 bases lying between them. Germline loops: CDR1 SQVTM, CDR2 ANQGSEA. This CDR3 contains 13 residues. Here the CDR3 DNA reads TGCAGCGTTGTCCCTCACAGCACAGATACGCAGTATTTT. Protein: CSVVPHSTDTQYF.

The rearrangement links TRBV20-1 to TRBJ1-6; maybe TRBD1 (5 bases). Trimming removed 0 bases at V and 10 bases at J, with 16 bases between. The CDR3 has 15 residues. Germline lookup yields CDR1 DFQATT and CDR2 SNEGSKA (reference sequence). The DNA of the CDR3 is TGCAGTGCTAGAGATCAAAGGGGCCTTAGATCACCCCTCCACTTT. Protein sequence: CSARDQRGLRSPLHF.

This rearrangement joins TRBV2 to TRBJ1-2; TRBD1 matches at 7 bases. V lost 6 bases and J lost 8; bases outside the gene matches: 6. This CDR3 is built from 12 residues. Germline V CDR1 and CDR2: SNHLY, FYNNEI. The CDR3 loop is CASSATGWGYTF. The DNA of the CDR3 is TGTGCCAGCAGCGCGACAGGGTGGGGCTACACCTTC.

V usage is TRBV4-2 and J usage is TRBJ1-5; weak D call: TRBD1 (5 bases). Per the germline V gene, CDR1 is LGHNA and CDR2 is YNFKEQ. V lost 4 bases and J lost 6, with 10 bases in between. This CDR3 has 13 amino acids. The CDR3 nucleotides are TGTGCCAGCAGCCTAGGGGCGTTTCAGCCCCAGCATTTT. It specifies CASSLGAFQPQHF.

There are many counts of this clonotype. Germline is not matched at one junction end, which may reflect a read error. The rearrangement links TRBV11-2 to TRBJ2-1; TRBD2 matches 7 bases. The germline gives CDR1 SGHAT, CDR2 FQNNGV. The CDR3 is 14 residues long. CDR3 region: CASSLGTTYNEQFF. The CDR3 DNA sequence: TGTGCCAGCAGTTTAGGGACTACATACAATGAGCAGTTCTTC.

This clonotype has just one count. J is TRBJ2-7 and V is TRBV24-1, with unresolved D. This CDR3 contains 13 residues. V was shortened by 4 bases and J by 2 bases, with 8 bases between the two germline ends. Per the germline V gene, CDR1 is KGHDR and CDR2 is SFDVKD. CDR3 DNA: TGTGCCACCAGTGACGGGCAGACCTACGAGCAGTACTTC. Protein: CATSDGQTYEQYF.

This chain uses TRBV20-1 with TRBJ2-1; TRBD2 is a possible D gene (7 bases). Germline loops: CDR1 DFQATT, CDR2 SNEGSKA (reference sequence). This CDR3 is built from 13 residues. The V end lost 5 bases, the J end lost 7 bases, and 15 bases lay between the germline ends. This chain's CDR3 is CSAGGGGPNEQFF. CDR3 DNA sequence: TGCAGTGCTGGGGGCGGGGGCCCAAATGAGCAGTTCTTC.

This clonotype occurred a few times. The chain carries TRBV11-2 and TRBJ2-1; TRBD1 agrees at 11 bases. The CDR3 extends over 15 amino acids. V trimming: 5 bases; J trimming: 4 bases; junction bases outside the gene matches: 4. From germline, CDR1 is SGHAT and CDR2 FQNNGV. The CDR3, as DNA: TGTGCCAGCAGCGGCCGGGACAGGGGGTACAATGAGCAGTTCTTC. As protein: CASSGRDRGYNEQFF.